The 8 T cell receptor beta chains below all came from one sample that was sequenced in a study of cytomegalovirus exposure and HLA in healthy donors. Primers for the PCR totalled 60 Vbeta and 13 Jbeta. TCRdb's table, derived via immunoSEQ multiplex PCR, lists solely in-frame clones and lacks some. The table has some 170,000 clones, roughly 85% seen once. Sample: PBMCs. The receptors were gathered from a man aged 35 to 55 in good health and CMV-seropositive.

This clone was detected a few times. The chain employs TRBV21-1 and TRBJ2-2; the table's D call, TRBD2, has no DNA check behind it. TRBV21-1 is termed a pseudogene. This CDR3 comprises 17 residues. CDR3 region: CASPSGTSGANTGELFF. As DNA, the CDR3 is TGTGCCAGCCCATCCGGGACTAGCGGAGCGAACACCGGGGAGCTGTTTTTT.

This chain joins TRBV5-1 and TRBJ1-1; TRBD1 matches 7 bases. V shed 1 base, J shed 4 bases, and the junction held 4 bases outside the gene matches. CDR3 length: 14 amino acids. The germline gives CDR1 SGHRS, CDR2 YFSETQ. DNA of the CDR3: TGCGCCAGCAGCTTGAAGGCAGGGGGCACTGAAGCTTTCTTT. It specifies CASSLKAGGTEAFF.

The chain has TRBV18 and TRBJ2-3; D perhaps matches TRBD2 (6 bases). The V end lost 3 bases, the J end lost 1 base, and 11 bases lay between the germline ends. Germline V gives CDR1 KGHSH, CDR2 LQKENI. The CDR3 runs 15 residues. CDR3 nucleotide sequence: TGTGCCAGCTCACCCAGCGGGCAACGCACAGATACGCAGTATTTT. It is translated as CASSPSGQRTDTQYF.

This clone was recorded once. The CDR3 DNA reads as TGTGCCAGCACCACGAGTAGCACAGATACGCAGTATTTT. Translation gives CASTTSSTDTQYF. The chain employs TRBV28 and TRBJ2-3, with no clear D. This CDR3 has 13 amino acids. V lost 7 bases to trimming and J lost 0 bases, with 8 bases between them. The germline V gene has CDR1 MDHEN and CDR2 SYDVKM.

The chain is built from TRBV5-1 and TRBJ2-7, with 10 bases that match TRBD1. The CDR3 runs to 14 residues. After removal of 4 bases from V and 6 bases from J, the junction contained 7 bases not matched to a gene. The germline V gene encodes CDR1 SGHRS and CDR2 YFSETQ. Here the CDR3 reads CASSQGQGHIEQYF. Here the CDR3 DNA reads TGCGCCAGCAGCCAGGGACAGGGGCACATCGAGCAGTACTTC.

This clone was counted many times. The gene calls are TRBV19 and TRBJ1-1; D is uncertain. Germline lookup yields CDR1 LNHDA and CDR2 SQIVND (reference sequence). The CDR3 extends over 14 amino acids. V was clipped by 6 bases and J by 1 base, with 12 bases between them. The CDR3 DNA reads TGTGCCAGTAGACACAGACCAGAGAACACTGAAGCTTTCTTT. This codes for CASRHRPENTEAFF.

There are a few counts of this clone. The V call is TRBV5-1, the J call TRBJ2-2; TRBD2 is a possible D gene (6 bases). Germline CDR1 is SGHRS and CDR2 is YFSETQ. V lost 3 bases, J lost 6 bases, and 9 bases lay in between. The CDR3 runs to 13 residues. The chain's CDR3 is CASSSGVPGELFF. DNA of the CDR3: TGCGCCAGCAGCTCGGGGGTTCCCGGGGAGCTGTTTTTT.

The chain joins TRBV7-9 to TRBJ2-7; weak D call: TRBD2 (6 bases). V lost 4 bases and J lost 6, with 10 bases in between. CDR3 length: 12 amino acids. Germline CDR1 is SEHNR and CDR2 is FQNEAQ (reference sequence). CDR3 protein: CASSSQGGEQYF. In nucleotides, the CDR3 is TGTGCCAGCAGCTCCCAGGGAGGCGAGCAGTACTTC.